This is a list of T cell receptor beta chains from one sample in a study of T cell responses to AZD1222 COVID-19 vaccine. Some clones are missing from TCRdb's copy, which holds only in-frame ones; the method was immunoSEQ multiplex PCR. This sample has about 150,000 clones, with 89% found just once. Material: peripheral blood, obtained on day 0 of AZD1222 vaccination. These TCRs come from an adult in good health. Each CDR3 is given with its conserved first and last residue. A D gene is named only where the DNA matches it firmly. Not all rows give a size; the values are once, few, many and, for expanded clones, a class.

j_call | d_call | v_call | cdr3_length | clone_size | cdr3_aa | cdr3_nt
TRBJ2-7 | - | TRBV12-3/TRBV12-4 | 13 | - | CASSTGASYEQYF | TGTGCCAGCAGTACGGGTGCTTCCTACGAGCAGTACTTC
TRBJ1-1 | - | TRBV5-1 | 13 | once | CASSLGRESEAFF | TGCGCCAGCAGCTTGGGCAGGGAGTCTGAAGCTTTCTTT
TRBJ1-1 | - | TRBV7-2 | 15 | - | CASSFIPGGRTEAFF | TGTGCCAGCAGCTTTATCCCGGGGGGAAGAACTGAAGCTTTCTTT
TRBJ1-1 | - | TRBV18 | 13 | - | CASSPALNTEAFF | TGTGCCAGCTCACCAGCTTTGAACACTGAAGCTTTCTTT
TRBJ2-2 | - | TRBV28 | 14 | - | CASSITRNTGELFF | TGTGCCAGCAGTATCACTAGAAACACCGGGGAGCTGTTTTTT
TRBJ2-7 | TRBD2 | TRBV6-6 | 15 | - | CASSSPTSGYYEQYF | TGTGCCAGCAGCTCACCGACTAGCGGGTACTACGAGCAGTACTTC
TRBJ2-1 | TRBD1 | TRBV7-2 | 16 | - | CASSLTRDRGTNEQFF | TGTGCCAGCAGTTTGACCCGGGACAGGGGCACAAATGAGCAGTTCTTC
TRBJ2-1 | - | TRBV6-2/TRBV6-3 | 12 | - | CASSNFRDQQFF | TGTGCCAGCAGTAACTTTAGGGACCAGCAGTTCTTC
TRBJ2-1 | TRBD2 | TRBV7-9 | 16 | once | CASSLVAGAGYNEQFF | TGTGCCAGCAGCTTAGTGGCGGGAGCCGGCTACAATGAGCAGTTCTTC
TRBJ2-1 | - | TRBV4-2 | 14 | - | CASSQDQRDDHALF | TGTGCCAGCAGCCAAGATCAACGCGACGATCACGCCCTCTTC
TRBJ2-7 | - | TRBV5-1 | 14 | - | CASSFIASGYEQYF | TGCGCCAGCAGCTTTATAGCGTCGGGATACGAGCAGTACTTC
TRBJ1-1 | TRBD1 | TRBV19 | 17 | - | CASSIFPSDRGRGEAFF | TGTGCCAGTAGTATCTTCCCCTCTGACAGGGGCCGGGGTGAAGCTTTCTTT
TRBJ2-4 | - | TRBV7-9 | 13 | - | CASSSLAKNIQYF | TGTGCCAGCAGCTCTTTGGCCAAAAACATTCAGTACTTC
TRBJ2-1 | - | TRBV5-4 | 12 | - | CASSLDFNEQFF | TGTGCCAGCAGCTTGGATTTCAATGAGCAGTTCTTC
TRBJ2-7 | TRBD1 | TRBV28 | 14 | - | CASLQPGQGPEQYF | TGTGCCAGTTTACAACCGGGACAGGGGCCTGAGCAGTACTTC
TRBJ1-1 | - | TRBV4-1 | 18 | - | CASSPRGRGGRGNTEAFF | TGCGCCAGCAGCCCAAGAGGTAGAGGGGGGCGCGGGAACACTGAAGCTTTCTTT
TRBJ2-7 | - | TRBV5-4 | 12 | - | CASSLDRAKQYF | TGTGCCAGCAGCTTGGATAGGGCAAAGCAGTACTTC
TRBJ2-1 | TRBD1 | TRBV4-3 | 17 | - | CASSHGGTDRGIDEQFF | TGCGCCAGCAGCCATGGGGGAACGGACAGGGGGATCGATGAGCAGTTCTTC
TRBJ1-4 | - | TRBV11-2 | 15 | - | CASSLGGGADEKLFF | TGTGCCAGCAGCTTAGGAGGAGGGGCGGACGAAAAACTGTTTTTT
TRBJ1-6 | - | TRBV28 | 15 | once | CASRVDSVLNSPLHF | TGTGCCAGCAGAGTGGACAGCGTCCTAAATTCACCCCTCCACTTT
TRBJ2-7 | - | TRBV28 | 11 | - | CASSLTYEQYF | TGTGCCAGCAGTTTAACCTACGAGCAGTACTTC
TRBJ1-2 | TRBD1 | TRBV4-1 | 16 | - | CASSQARTGSNYGYTF | TGCGCCAGCAGCCAAGCCCGGACAGGGAGCAACTATGGCTACACCTTC
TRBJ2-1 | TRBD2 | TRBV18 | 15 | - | CASSPPGLAYNEQFF | TGTGCCAGCTCACCGCCGGGACTAGCGTACAATGAGCAGTTCTTC
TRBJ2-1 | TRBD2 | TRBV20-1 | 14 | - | CSASILAGANEQFF | TGCAGTGCTAGTATCCTAGCGGGAGCGAATGAGCAGTTCTTC
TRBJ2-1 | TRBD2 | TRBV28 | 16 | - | CASSSGTSGRSNEQFF | TGTGCCAGCAGTTCGGGGACTAGCGGGAGGAGCAATGAGCAGTTCTTC
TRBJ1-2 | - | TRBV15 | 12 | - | CATSSMGYGYTF | TGTGCCACCAGCAGTATGGGCTATGGCTACACCTTC
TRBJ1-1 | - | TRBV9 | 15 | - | CASSPRDRLNTEAFF | TGTGCCAGCAGCCCGCGGGACCGGCTGAACACTGAAGCTTTCTTT